This TCR beta chain was sequenced in a study of control samples from healthy donors and cancer patients (dated by TCRdb to 2019 to 2021). On this clone itself: The clone's antigen remains unknown. No quality values exist for individual bases; no much larger clone is one base distant.

Library generation was performed with the immunoSEQ multiplex PCR assay. Sourced from immuneACCESS, this table was stored by TCRdb with only in-frame sequences that have V and J called. A share of the clones is absent; for the studies checked, an unresolved V gene accounts for under half, and the remainder has no known explanation. The sample records about 75,000 clones, approximately 94% of which are singletons. The ten largest make up over 5% of the sample. This TCR was sampled from a woman aged 40 to 50 in good health. The sample comprised blood.

The CDR3 has the sequence CASSPTEQDQPQHF. The DNA is as follows: TGTGCCAGCTCACCCACGGAACAGGATCAGCCCCAGCATTTT. This chain is built from TRBV18 and TRBJ1-5, and the D gene may be TRBD1, 5 bases matching. V is reduced by 3 bases and J by 5 bases, leaving a spacing of 11 bases between them. The CDR3 spans 14 residues, from the cysteine through the phenylalanine. Of all the DNA, just the CDR3 is kept, 42 bases in frame from base 1. The germline V gene encodes CDR1 KGHSH and CDR2 LQKENI.